This TCR beta chain emerged from a study of T cells in Graves' hyperthyroidism and ophthalmopathy. Regarding the study as a whole: In the analysis, a 13 V-J model separated ophthalmopathy from stable hyperthyroidism.

Trimming cost V 4 bases and J 0 bases; bases outside gene matches: 4. CDR1 and CDR2 from the germline V gene are MDHEN and SYDVKM. The CDR3 is 15 residues long. At least ten counts were recorded for this clonotype. Its antigen is still unknown. Amplified regions were TCR beta CDR3 sequences from RNA transcripts. First-round RT-PCR of the TCR CDR3 relied on the HTBI primer set. TCRdb independently ran MiXCR on the multiplex PCR reads; one entry per CDR3 protein. The sample holds around 210,000 distinct CDR3 sequences, about a sixth seen once. Graves' hyperthyroidism was deemed stable absent ophthalmopathy progression within 18 months. Clinicians diagnosed patients from clinical symptoms, serum thyroxine and TRAb, thyroid ultrasound and orbital computed tomography.

This TCR derives from a woman aged 45-60 years with Graves' hyperthyroidism. Sequenced: blood. The V gene is TRBV28, the J gene TRBJ2-7, with 9 bases that match TRBD1. The CDR3 DNA is TGTGCCAGCAGTTACCGGACAGGGGCCTCCTACGAGCAGTACTTC. Encoded protein: CASSYRTGASYEQYF. Using reference TRBV28 and TRBJ2-7 for the parts outside the CDR3, the full variable domain is DVKVTQSSRYLVKRTGEKVFLECVQDMDHENMFWYRQDPGLGLRLIYFSYDVKMKEKGDIPEGYSVSREKKERFSLILESASTNQTSMYLCASSYRTGASYEQYFGPGTRLTVT.